The sequence of this T cell receptor (beta chain) was determined in a study of blood T cell repertoires in COVID-19. V was trimmed by 3 bases and J by 4 bases, leaving 16 bases between them. Per germline, CDR1 MNHNS and CDR2 SASEGT. The CDR3 covers 15 residues. Some clones are missing from TCRdb's copy, which holds only in-frame ones; the method was immunoSEQ multiplex PCR. In the table there are more than 85,000 clones, more than 90% of which are singletons. The sequenced sample was peripheral blood. The genes are TRBV6-1 and TRBJ2-7, with D possibly matching TRBD1 (6 bases). The sequence came from a man aged 55 to 70 with acute or convalescent COVID-19. The CDR3 coding sequence is TGTGCCAGCAGTGAGACACCGGGACACCCTTACGAGCAGTACTTC. Protein sequence: CASSETPGHPYEQYF.